This TCR beta chain is drawn from a study of blood T cell repertoires in COVID-19. Whole-study context: The United States, Italy and Spain provided the acute and convalescent COVID-19 samples. PBMCs, B-cell-depleted T cells, or T cells were the source of the cDNA or gDNA that made up the material.

The CDR3 loop spans 16 amino acids. Trimming shortened V by 0 bases and J by 7 bases, and 16 bases separated the two germline ends. CDR1 is LGHNA, CDR2 YNFKEQ, per germline. Per the authors' pipeline: Estimates of nucleated cell counts were drawn from the amplification of reference gene primers. Libraries were prepared by immunoSEQ multiplex PCR; TCRdb keeps only in-frame clonotypes and omits some of them. D and trimming come from the DNA, and the V and J calls and clone size come from that table. Of some 170,000 clones in the sample, roughly 90% were seen once. Source material: peripheral blood. The V and J genes are TRBV4-2 and TRBJ1-5; TRBD1 might be the D (5 bases). The sequence was collected from a woman aged 50 to 60 with acute or convalescent COVID-19. CDR3 sequence reads: CASSQDASGVEQPQHF. Here the CDR3 DNA reads TGTGCCAGCAGCCAAGATGCGTCGGGGGTCGAGCAGCCCCAGCATTTT.